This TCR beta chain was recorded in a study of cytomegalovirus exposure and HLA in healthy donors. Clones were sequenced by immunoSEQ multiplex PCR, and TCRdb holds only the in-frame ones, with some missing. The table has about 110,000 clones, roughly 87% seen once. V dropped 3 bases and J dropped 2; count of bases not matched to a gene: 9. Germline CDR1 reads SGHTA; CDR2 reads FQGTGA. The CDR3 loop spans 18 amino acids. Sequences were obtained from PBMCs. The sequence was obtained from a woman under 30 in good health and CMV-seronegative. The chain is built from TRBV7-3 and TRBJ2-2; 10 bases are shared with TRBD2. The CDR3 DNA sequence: TGTGCCAGCAGCTTCCCGTCTAGCGGGGGTGAAAACACCGGGGAGCTGTTTTTT. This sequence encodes CASSFPSSGGENTGELFF.